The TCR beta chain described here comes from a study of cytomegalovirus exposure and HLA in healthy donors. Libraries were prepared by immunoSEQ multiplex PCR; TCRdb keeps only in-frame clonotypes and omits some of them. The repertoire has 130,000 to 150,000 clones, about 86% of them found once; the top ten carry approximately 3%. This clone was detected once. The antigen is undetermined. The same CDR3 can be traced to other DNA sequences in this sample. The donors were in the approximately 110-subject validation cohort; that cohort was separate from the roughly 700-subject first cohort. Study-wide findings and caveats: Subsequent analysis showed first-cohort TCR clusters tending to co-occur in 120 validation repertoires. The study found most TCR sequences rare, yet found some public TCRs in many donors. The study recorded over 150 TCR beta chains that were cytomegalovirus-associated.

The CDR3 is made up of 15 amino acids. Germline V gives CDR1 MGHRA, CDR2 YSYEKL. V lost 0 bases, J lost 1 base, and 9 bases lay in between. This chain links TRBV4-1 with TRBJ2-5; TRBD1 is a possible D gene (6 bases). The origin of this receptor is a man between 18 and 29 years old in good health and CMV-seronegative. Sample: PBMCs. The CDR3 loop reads CASSQDSRGQETQYF. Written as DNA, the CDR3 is TGCGCCAGCAGCCAAGATAGCAGGGGCCAAGAGACCCAGTACTTC.